This entry concerns a single TCR beta chain. As processed by the authors: The authors estimated nucleated cell counts from reference gene primer amplification. Clones were sequenced by immunoSEQ multiplex PCR, and TCRdb holds only the in-frame ones, with some missing. Clone size and the V and J calls come from that table; the DNA yielded D and trimming. Of over 100,000 clones in the sample, approximately 86% are singletons; the top ten hold over 10%. This specimen comes from a study of blood T cell repertoires in COVID-19. Across the study: From the United States, Italy and Spain came samples of acute and convalescent COVID-19. PBMCs, B-cell-depleted T cells, or T cells were the source of the cDNA or gDNA that made up the material.

What was sequenced was peripheral blood. This receptor was taken from a woman aged 70-85 years with COVID-19, enrolled during active disease.

The chain's CDR3 is CASSSRTGRETQYF. DNA of the CDR3: TGTGCCAGCAGCTCCCGGACAGGGCGGGAGACCCAGTACTTC. J is TRBJ2-5 and V is TRBV11-2; 8 nucleotides agree with TRBD1. The V and J ends lost 4 bases and 5 bases, in that order; junction bases with no gene match: 6. From germline, CDR1 is SGHAT and CDR2 FQNNGV. CDR3 length equals 14 residues.